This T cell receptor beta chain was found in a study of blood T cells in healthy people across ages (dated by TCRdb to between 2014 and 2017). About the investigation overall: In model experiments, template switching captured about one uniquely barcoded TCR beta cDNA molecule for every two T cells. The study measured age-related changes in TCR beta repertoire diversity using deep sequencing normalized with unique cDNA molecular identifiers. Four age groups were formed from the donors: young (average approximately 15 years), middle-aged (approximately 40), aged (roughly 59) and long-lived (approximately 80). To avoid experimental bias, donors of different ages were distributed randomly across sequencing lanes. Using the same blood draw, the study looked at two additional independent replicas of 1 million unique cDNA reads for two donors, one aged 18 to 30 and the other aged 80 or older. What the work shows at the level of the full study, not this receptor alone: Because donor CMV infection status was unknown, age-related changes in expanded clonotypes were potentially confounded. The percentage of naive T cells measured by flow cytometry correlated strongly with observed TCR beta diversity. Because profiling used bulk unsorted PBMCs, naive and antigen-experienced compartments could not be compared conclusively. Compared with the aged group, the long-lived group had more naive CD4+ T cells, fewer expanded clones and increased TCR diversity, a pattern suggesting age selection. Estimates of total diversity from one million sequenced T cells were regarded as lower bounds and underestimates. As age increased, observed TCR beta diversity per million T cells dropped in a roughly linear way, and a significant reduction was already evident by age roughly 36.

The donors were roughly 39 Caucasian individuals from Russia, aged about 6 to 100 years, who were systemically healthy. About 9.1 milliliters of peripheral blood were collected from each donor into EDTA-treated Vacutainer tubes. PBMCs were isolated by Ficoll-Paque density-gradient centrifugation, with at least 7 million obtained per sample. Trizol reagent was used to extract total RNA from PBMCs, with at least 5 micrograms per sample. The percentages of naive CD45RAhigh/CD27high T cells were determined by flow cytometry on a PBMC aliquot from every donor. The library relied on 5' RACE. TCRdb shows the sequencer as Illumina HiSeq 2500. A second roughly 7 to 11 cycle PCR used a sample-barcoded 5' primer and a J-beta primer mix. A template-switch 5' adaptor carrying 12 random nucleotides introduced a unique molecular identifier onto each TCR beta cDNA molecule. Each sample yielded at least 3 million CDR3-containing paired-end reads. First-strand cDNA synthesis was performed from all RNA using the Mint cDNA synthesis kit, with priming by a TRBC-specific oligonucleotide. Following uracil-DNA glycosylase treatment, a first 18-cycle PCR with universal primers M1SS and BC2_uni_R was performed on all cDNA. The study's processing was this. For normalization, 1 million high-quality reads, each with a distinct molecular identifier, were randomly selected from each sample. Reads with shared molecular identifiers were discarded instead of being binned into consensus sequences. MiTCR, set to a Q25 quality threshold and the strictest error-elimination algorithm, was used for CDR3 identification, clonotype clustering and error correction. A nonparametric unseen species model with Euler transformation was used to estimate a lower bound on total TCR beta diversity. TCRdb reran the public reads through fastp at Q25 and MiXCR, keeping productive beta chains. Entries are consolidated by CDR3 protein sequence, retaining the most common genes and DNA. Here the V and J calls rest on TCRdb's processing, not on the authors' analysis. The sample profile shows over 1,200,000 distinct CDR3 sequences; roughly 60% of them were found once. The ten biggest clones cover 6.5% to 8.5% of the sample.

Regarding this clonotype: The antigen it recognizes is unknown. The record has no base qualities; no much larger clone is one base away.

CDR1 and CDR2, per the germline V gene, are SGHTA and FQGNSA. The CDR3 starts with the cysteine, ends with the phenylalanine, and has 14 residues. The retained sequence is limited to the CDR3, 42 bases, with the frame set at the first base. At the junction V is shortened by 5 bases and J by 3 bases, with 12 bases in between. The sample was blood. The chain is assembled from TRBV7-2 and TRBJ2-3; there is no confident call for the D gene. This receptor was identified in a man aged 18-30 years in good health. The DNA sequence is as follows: TGTGCCAGCAGCCCTGTTAGTCCAACAGATACGCAGTATTTT. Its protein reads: CASSPVSPTDTQYF.